The 32 T cell receptor beta chains reported below all come from one sample, sequenced in a study of T cells in tuberculosis. Assay used: immunoSEQ multiplex PCR; TCRdb lists only in-frame clones, some missing. The sample yields around 30,000 clones, over 85% seen once. The sequenced sample was PBMCs. The source of these receptors is a donor between 10 and 29 years old with latent tuberculosis or without tuberculosis infection.

A single count supports this clone. Here the CDR3 reads CASTSRGANTGELFF. The CDR3 nucleotides read TGTGCCAGTACATCCAGGGGGGCGAACACCGGGGAGCTGTTTTTT. V usage is TRBV19 and J usage is TRBJ2-2; D might be TRBD1 (7 bases). The CDR3 is 15 amino acids. With 7 bases removed from V and 0 bases from J, the gap between germline ends came to 12 bases. Germline CDR1 reads LNHDA; CDR2 reads SQIVND (reference sequence).

The chain recombines TRBV4-1 with TRBJ2-7, with TRBD1 matching 9 bases. Losses at the gene ends were 4 bases for V and 4 bases for J; bases not matched to a gene: 8. The CDR3 is 15 residues long. From germline, CDR1 is MGHRA and CDR2 YSYEKL. In DNA, the CDR3 is TGCGCCAGCAGCCCTTCGGACAGGGGTTTTTACGAGCAGTACTTC. Its protein is CASSPSDRGFYEQYF.

The rearrangement joins TRBV21-1 to TRBJ2-1; the listed D gene, TRBD2, was not tested against the DNA. TRBV21-1 is listed as a pseudogene. The length of the CDR3 is 16 residues. The CDR3, as DNA: TGTGCCAGCAGCAGCGGAGGGACTAGCGGGAGTTGGGAGCAGTTCTTC. Translating it yields CASSSGGTSGSWEQFF.

The chain carries TRBV7-9 and TRBJ2-7; tentative D call: TRBD1 (5 bases). Germline V gene sequence: CDR1 SEHNR, CDR2 FQNEAQ (reference sequence). This CDR3 comprises 17 residues. Trimming pared 5 bases from V and 7 bases from J, leaving 27 bases between. CDR3 bases: TGTGCCAGCAGCCCCACTGCCACCGGATCCCCAAGGGGAGAGCAGTACTTC. Protein product: CASSPTATGSPRGEQYF. Drawing the rest from reference TRBV7-9 and TRBJ2-7, the complete variable domain is DTGVSQNPRHKITKRGQNVTFRCDPISEHNRLYWYRQTLGQGPEFLTYFQNEAQLEKSRLLSDRFSAERPKGSFSTLEIQRTEQGDSAMYLCASSPTATGSPRGEQYFGPGTRLTVT.

The chain couples TRBV6-1 to TRBJ1-2, with D possibly being TRBD1 (5 bases). This CDR3 spans 13 amino acids. The V end lost 5 bases, the J end lost 8 bases, and 15 bases lay between the germline ends. CDR1 MNHNS and CDR2 SASEGT come from the germline V gene. The CDR3 loop reads CASSRDSTLGYTF. The CDR3 nucleotides read TGTGCCAGCAGTCGAGACAGCACCCTAGGCTACACCTTC.

The chain is built from TRBV9 and TRBJ2-7; 7 bases match TRBD2. Per germline, CDR1 SGDLS and CDR2 YYNGEE. There are 15 residues in the CDR3. The V gene end was trimmed by 1 base and the J gene end by 2 bases; junction bases not matched to a gene: 6. CDR3 amino acids: CASSVIGGKAYEQYF. CDR3 DNA sequence: TGTGCCAGCAGCGTAATCGGGGGGAAGGCCTACGAGCAGTACTTC.

The rearrangement uses TRBV25-1 and TRBJ2-1, with TRBD1 matching 9 bases. The CDR3 length is 15 residues. V gave up 1 base and J gave up 5 bases; unmatched junction bases: 3. Per the germline V gene, CDR1 is MGHDK and CDR2 is SYGVNS. The CDR3: CASSEWDRVNNEQFF. In nucleotides, the CDR3 is TGTGCCAGCAGTGAATGGGACAGGGTCAACAATGAGCAGTTCTTC.

This clone has a single count. This chain joins TRBV5-6 and TRBJ2-7, with 9 positions matching TRBD1. Germline-derived CDR1 and CDR2 are SGHDT and YYEEEE. J lost 2 bases, V lost 9 bases, and 9 bases had no gene match. The CDR3 is 14 residues long. The CDR3 nucleotides read TGTGCCACGCAGGGGAGGACAGGGGCCTACGAGCAGTACTTC. The encoded protein is CATQGRTGAYEQYF. Filled out from reference TRBV5-6 and TRBJ2-7, the complete variable domain reads DAGVTQSPTHLIKTRGQQVTLRCSPKSGHDTVSWYQQALGQGPQFIFQYYEEEERQRGNFPDRFSGHQFPNYSSELNVNALLLGDSALYLCATQGRTGAYEQYFGPGTRLTVT.

J is TRBJ1-2 and V is TRBV29-1; 8 bases match TRBD1. Trimming cost V 4 bases and J 7 bases; bases outside gene matches: 5. This CDR3 spans 12 amino acids. The V gene's germline CDR1 is SQVTM and CDR2 ANQGSEA. The CDR3 loop is CSVGTGGGGYTF. DNA for the CDR3: TGCAGCGTTGGTACAGGGGGTGGTGGCTACACCTTC.

The V call is TRBV28, the J call TRBJ1-2; D unclear. Trimming cost V 6 bases and J 2 bases, with 16 bases left between them. Germline lookup yields CDR1 MDHEN and CDR2 SYDVKM. The length of the CDR3 is 15 residues. The CDR3 DNA reads as TGTGCCAGCAGCTTCCTCGGGGAGCCCAACTATGGCTACACCTTC. This gives the protein CASSFLGEPNYGYTF.

The chain carries TRBV28 and TRBJ1-1; 9 nucleotides align to TRBD1. The junction had 16 bases not matched to a gene; V was cut back by 10 bases and J by 1 base. Germline V gene lookup returns CDR1 MDHEN and CDR2 SYDVKM. There are 17 residues in the CDR3. The CDR3 protein is CATRPSNRGRWNTEAFF. CDR3 in DNA: TGTGCCACCCGACCCTCGAACAGGGGGCGTTGGAACACTGAAGCTTTCTTT.

V is TRBV19 and J is TRBJ1-5; D not resolved. The CDR3 is made up of 14 amino acids. The ends were cut back, 3 bases at V and 0 bases at J, with 6 bases in the middle. Germline V gene data show CDR1 as LNHDA and CDR2 as SQIVND (reference sequence). CDR3 in DNA: TGTGCCAGTAGTATTGCGGATAGCAATCAGCCCCAGCATTTT. Encoded protein: CASSIADSNQPQHF.

The chain uses TRBV5-4 and TRBJ2-7; 8 bases are a match to TRBD2. The junction had 8 bases not matched to a gene; V was cut back by 5 bases and J by 4 bases. The V gene's germline CDR1 is SGHNT and CDR2 YYREEE (reference sequence). The CDR3 consists of 14 residues. For the CDR3, the DNA is TGTGCCAGCAGTTCGGGGGGGGCAGGGTACGAGCAGTACTTC. Its protein product is CASSSGGAGYEQYF. The entire variable domain, with the rest obtained from reference TRBV5-4 and TRBJ2-7, is as follows: ETGVTQSPTHLIKTRGQQVTLRCSSQSGHNTVSWYQQALGQGPQFIFQYYREEENGRGNFPPRFSGLQFPNYSSELNVNALELDDSALYLCASSSGGAGYEQYFGPGTRLTVT.

The chain recombines TRBV4-2 with TRBJ2-3, with 9 bases that match TRBD2. Germline V gene lookup returns CDR1 LGHNA and CDR2 YNFKEQ. The CDR3 sequence is 17 residues long. V lost 0 bases, J lost 6 bases, and 10 bases stayed unmatched. CDR3 sequence: CASSQDLAGGQWDTQYF. As DNA, the CDR3 is TGTGCCAGCAGCCAAGATCTCGCGGGGGGGCAGTGGGATACGCAGTATTTT.

J is TRBJ2-1 and V is TRBV27; D is perhaps TRBD2 (6 bases). The CDR3 is 17 amino acids. Trimming removed 6 bases at V and 4 bases at J, with 22 bases between. Germline assignment: CDR1 MNHEY and CDR2 SMNVEV (reference sequence). The CDR3 loop is CASSYTWDFAGYNEQFF. DNA of the CDR3: TGTGCCAGCAGCTACACTTGGGATTTTGCGGGGTACAATGAGCAGTTCTTC.

The genes are TRBV6-4 and TRBJ2-3; 7 nucleotides agree with TRBD1. Per the germline V gene, CDR1 is MRHNA and CDR2 is SNTAGT. This CDR3 has 15 amino acids. The V gene end was trimmed by 0 bases and the J gene end by 1 base; junction bases not matched to a gene: 1. The CDR3 coding sequence is TGTGCCAGCAGTGACTCGCAGGGGGGCACAGATACGCAGTATTTT. It translates to CASSDSQGGTDTQYF.

This chain connects TRBV7-2 to TRBJ2-3, with 8 bases fitting TRBD2. CDR1 SGHTA and CDR2 FQGNSA come from the germline V gene. V lost 5 bases and J lost 6; bases outside the gene matches: 10. The CDR3 contains 15 residues. The chain's CDR3 is CASSLGGGGGDTQYF. CDR3 coding DNA: TGTGCCAGCAGCCTCGGGGGGGGCGGTGGCGATACGCAGTATTTT.

This chain links TRBV7-8 with TRBJ1-6; maybe TRBD1 (6 bases). The CDR3 runs to 13 residues. The germline V gene encodes CDR1 SGHVS and CDR2 FQNEAQ. V lost 2 bases to trimming and J lost 9 bases, with 8 bases between them. For the CDR3, the DNA is TGTGCCAGCAGCTTACCAGGGGCTTCACCCCTCCACTTT. This encodes CASSLPGASPLHF. The full variable domain, rest sourced from reference TRBV7-8 and TRBJ1-6, is GAGVSQSPRYKVAKRGQDVALRCDPISGHVSLFWYQQALGQGPEFLTYFQNEAQLDKSGLPSDRFFAERPEGSVSTLKIQRTQQEDSAVYLCASSLPGASPLHFGNGTRLTVT.

The V gene is TRBV7-9, the J gene TRBJ2-2, with 9 bases that match TRBD1. The germline V gene encodes CDR1 SEHNR and CDR2 FQNEAQ (reference sequence). The trim removed 4 bases at V and 7 bases at J, leaving 13 bases unmatched. CDR3 length: 17 amino acids. The CDR3, as DNA: TGTGCCAGCAGCTCACGGTACAGGGGGCGGAGGAACGGGGAGCTGTTTTTT. It translates to CASSSRYRGRRNGELFF. Full variable domain (remainder filled in from reference TRBV7-9 and TRBJ2-2): DTGVSQNPRHKITKRGQNVTFRCDPISEHNRLYWYRQTLGQGPEFLTYFQNEAQLEKSRLLSDRFSAERPKGSFSTLEIQRTEQGDSAMYLCASSSRYRGRRNGELFFGEGSRLTVL.

The V and J genes are TRBV25-1 and TRBJ2-7; possibly TRBD1 for D (5 bases). The CDR3 is 14 residues long. In germline, CDR1 is MGHDK, CDR2 SYGVNS. V was pared by 3 bases and J by 0 bases, with 9 bases between. CDR3 bases: TGTGCCAGCAGTGAGGACATCGTCTCCTACGAGCAGTACTTC. Protein: CASSEDIVSYEQYF.

This clone came up once. An end of the junction differs from the germline gene, which may be a read error. Other DNA sequences from this sample encode an identical CDR3 as well. The J gene is TRBJ1-5, the V gene TRBV2; unclear D gene. Per germline, CDR1 SNHLY and CDR2 FYNNEI. The CDR3 is made up of 13 amino acids. The CDR3 nucleotides are TGCGCCAGCAGGCGGGGAAGCAATCAGCCCCAGCATTTT. This sequence encodes CASRRGSNQPQHF.

The V and J genes are TRBV7-2 and TRBJ2-3; tentatively, D is TRBD2 (6 bases). V dropped 7 bases and J dropped 6 bases, with 14 bases sitting between them. CDR1 SGHTA and CDR2 FQGNSA come from the germline V gene. The CDR3 has 13 amino acids. CDR3 DNA: TGTGCCAGCACCCCACGGGAGTTCGATACGCAGTATTTT. Translating gives CASTPREFDTQYF. The whole variable domain, remainder taken from reference TRBV7-2 and TRBJ2-3, is GAGVSQSPSNKVTEKGKDVELRCDPISGHTALYWYRQSLGQGLEFLIYFQGNSAPDKSGLPSDRFSAERTGGSVSTLTIQRTQQEDSAVYLCASTPREFDTQYFGPGTRLTVL.

This chain joins TRBV23-1 and TRBJ2-6, with 9 nucleotides matching TRBD1. TRBV23-1 falls under the ORF class, with uncertain function. This CDR3 contains 22 residues. J gave up 0 bases and V 3 bases, and 18 bases lay outside the gene matches. CDR3 sequence reads: CASSHLKGRGQGIASGANVLTF. The CDR3 coding sequence is TGCGCCAGCAGTCATCTTAAGGGTAGAGGACAGGGGATCGCCTCTGGGGCCAACGTCCTGACTTTC.

V gene TRBV19 combines with J gene TRBJ1-1; D is unclear. The CDR3 consists of 14 residues. CDR1 LNHDA and CDR2 SQIVND come from the germline V gene (reference sequence). Trimming stripped 0 bases from V and 1 base from J, with 6 bases between. The CDR3 protein is CASSIDDWNTEAFF. The CDR3 bases are TGTGCCAGTAGTATAGACGACTGGAACACTGAAGCTTTCTTT.

V gene TRBV5-1 combines with J gene TRBJ2-3; D is perhaps TRBD2 (6 bases). The V end lost 4 bases, the J end lost 1 base, and 13 bases lay between the germline ends. Germline assignment: CDR1 SGHRS and CDR2 YFSETQ. The CDR3 covers 15 residues. The CDR3 nucleotides read TGCGCCAGCAGCCGAATGGGACTCCGCACAGATACGCAGTATTTT. Its translation: CASSRMGLRTDTQYF.

This clone was picked up one time. This chain uses TRBV30 with TRBJ2-7; TRBD1 matches at 9 bases. The CDR3 has 15 amino acids. Looked up from germline, CDR1 is GTSNPN and CDR2 is SVGIG (reference sequence). The J segment lost 2 bases and the V segment lost 4 bases, leaving 9 bases of the junction unmatched. The CDR3 loop is CAWTPPGTGTYEQYF. CDR3 nucleotides: TGTGCCTGGACCCCCCCTGGGACAGGGACCTACGAGCAGTACTTC.

V usage is TRBV14 and J usage is TRBJ2-7; D remains ambiguous. Per germline, CDR1 SGHDN and CDR2 FVKESK. The CDR3 runs 13 residues. V lost 1 base, J lost 2 bases, and 6 bases lay in between. CDR3 residues: CASSQGGAYEQYF. CDR3 DNA sequence: TGTGCCAGCAGCCAAGGAGGAGCCTACGAGCAGTACTTC. Full variable domain (outside the CDR3, taken from reference TRBV14 and TRBJ2-7): EAGVTQFPSHSVIEKGQTVTLRCDPISGHDNLYWYRRVMGKEIKFLLHFVKESKQDESGMPNNRFLAERTGGTYSTLKVQPAELEDSGVYFCASSQGGAYEQYFGPGTRLTVT.

The V and J genes are TRBV11-2 and TRBJ2-7; D is unclear. The V end was cut by 2 bases, the J end by 3 bases, with 11 bases between. The CDR3 has 14 amino acids. Germline CDR1 reads SGHAT; CDR2 reads FQNNGV. In DNA form, the CDR3 reads TGTGCCAGCAGCTTACTTGCGGAAGGCTACGAGCAGTACTTC. Its translation: CASSLLAEGYEQYF.

The chain joins TRBV4-2 to TRBJ2-1; D is unresolved. Per germline, CDR1 LGHNA and CDR2 YNFKEQ. The CDR3 is made up of 15 amino acids. The V and J ends lost 1 base and 0 bases respectively, with 7 bases between them. CDR3 amino acids: CASSQAFSSYNEQFF. The CDR3 nucleotides are TGTGCCAGCAGCCAAGCCTTTAGCTCCTACAATGAGCAGTTCTTC.

This clone came up a few times. The chain employs TRBV19 and TRBJ1-6; D is unclear. Germline CDR1 LNHDA, CDR2 SQIVND (reference sequence). V lost 5 bases and J 7 bases, leaving 15 bases between the germline ends. The CDR3 is made up of 15 amino acids. CDR3 protein: CASSLQPVPNSPLHF. CDR3 bases: TGTGCCAGTAGTTTACAGCCAGTACCGAATTCACCCCTCCACTTT.

The chain combines TRBV5-6 with TRBJ2-3, with 12 positions matching TRBD2. In germline, CDR1 is SGHDT, CDR2 YYEEEE. This CDR3 has 17 amino acids. Unmatched junction bases numbered 7, after V lost 5 bases and J lost 0 bases. CDR3 nucleotides: TGTGCCAGCAGGTATGCCGGGACTAGCGGGAGCACAGATACGCAGTATTTT. Protein product: CASRYAGTSGSTDTQYF.

V gene TRBV6-5 combines with J gene TRBJ1-3; D is uncertain. Trimming shortened V by 4 bases and J by 0 bases, and 7 bases separated the two germline ends. The CDR3 has 14 amino acids. Germline V gives CDR1 MNHEY, CDR2 SVGAGI. CDR3 protein: CASSSTFSGNTIYF. The CDR3 bases are TGTGCCAGCAGTTCGACTTTCTCTGGAAACACCATATATTTT.